This TCR beta chain was recorded in a study of cytomegalovirus exposure and HLA in healthy donors. Germline V gene lookup returns CDR1 SGDLS and CDR2 YYNGEE. V lost 5 bases, J lost 4 bases, and 12 bases lay in between. This CDR3 region has 14 residues. Method: immunoSEQ multiplex PCR; TCRdb's copy keeps in-frame clones and lacks some. The table lists 150,000 to 160,000 clones, 85% to 90% of them singletons. This clonotype was sampled from a human donor in good health. This chain connects TRBV9 to TRBJ2-2, with D unclear. Sample: PBMCs. CDR3 bases: TGTGCCAGCAGGGTGGGCGAGTTCACCGGGGAGCTGTTTTTT. This gives the protein CASRVGEFTGELFF.